This T cell receptor (beta chain) was found in a study of graft-versus-host responses after intestinal transplantation. Whole-study context: Recipients across the board were started on anti-thymocyte globulin induction, then kept on tacrolimus and steroids for 2 to 4 years.

For this clone: What it binds is unknown.

Germline CDR1 is MNHNY and CDR2 is SVGAGI (reference sequence). The CDR3 spans 14 residues. V lost 6 bases, J lost 0 bases, and 11 bases lay in between. The study's findings and limits: Recipient bone marrow held GvH clones, some seen earlier in ileum or blood.

Clones were read by immunoSEQ multiplex PCR, and TCRdb kept only the in-frame ones, dropping some. The data show 96,000 or so clones, 92% seen once. The chain has TRBV6-6 and TRBJ2-5; TRBD1 is a possible D gene (7 bases). The source material was unstimulated CD4+ T cells sorted from spleen or lymph node cells, sampled before intestinal transplant. The TCR originated in a human donor who received an intestinal transplant. Here the CDR3 reads CASRSGGNQETQYF. The DNA of the CDR3 is TGTGCCAGCAGATCAGGGGGGAACCAAGAGACCCAGTACTTC.